This TCR beta chain was profiled in a study of Ad26.COV2.S vaccination and SARS-CoV-2 variants. Study background: Recipients of Ad26.COV2.S got it intramuscularly, once or twice 56 days apart. General observations from the study: In vaccinated individuals, spike-specific CD8+ and CD4+ T cell responses reportedly displayed substantial breadth. Breadth measured for non-spike TCRs was similar across vaccine and placebo recipients.

Looked up from germline, CDR1 is SGHAT and CDR2 is FQNNGV. V shed 5 bases, J shed 1 base, and the junction held 5 bases outside the gene matches. The length of the CDR3 is 14 residues. Treatment of the sample: some 20 received Ad26.COV2.S at low or high dose, single or two shots; several received placebo; per-sample allocation not given. Sampling was done on day 63 after the first vaccine or placebo injection. Concerning this clone: The antigen is unknown.

Using immunoSEQ multiplex PCR, the repertoire was profiled, and TCRdb retains in-frame clones only, with some absent. The sample yields about 220,000 clones, over 75% seen once. The sequence derives from a person between 18 and 60 years old who received the Ad26.COV2.S COVID-19 vaccine or a placebo. The sample consisted of peripheral blood, taken in a trial of Ad26.COV2.S vaccine versus placebo. V gene TRBV11-2 combines with J gene TRBJ2-7, with TRBD1 identical over 7 bases. Here the CDR3 DNA reads TGTGCCAGCAGCCCGGGGACAGCGTCCTACGAGCAGTACTTC. Translating gives CASSPGTASYEQYF.